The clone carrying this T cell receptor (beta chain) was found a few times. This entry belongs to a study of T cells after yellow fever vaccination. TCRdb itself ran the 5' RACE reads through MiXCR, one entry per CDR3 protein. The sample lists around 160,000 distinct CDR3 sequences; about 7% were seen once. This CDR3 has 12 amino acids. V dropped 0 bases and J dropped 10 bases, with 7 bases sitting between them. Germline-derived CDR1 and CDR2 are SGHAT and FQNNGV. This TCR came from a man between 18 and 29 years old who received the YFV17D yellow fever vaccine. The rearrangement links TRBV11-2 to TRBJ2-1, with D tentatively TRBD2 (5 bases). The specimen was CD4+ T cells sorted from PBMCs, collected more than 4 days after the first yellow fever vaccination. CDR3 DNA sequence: TGTGCCAGCAGCTTAGATAGGAGGGAGCAGTTCTTC. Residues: CASSLDRREQFF. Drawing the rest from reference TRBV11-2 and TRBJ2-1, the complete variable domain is EAGVAQSPRYKIIEKRQSVAFWCNPISGHATLYWYQQILGQGPKLLIQFQNNGVVDDSQLPKDRFSAERLKGVDSTLKIQPAKLEDSAVYLCASSLDRREQFFGPGTRLTVL.